The clone carrying this T cell receptor beta chain appeared many times. The data are from a study of molecular identifiers for immune sequencing clone quantification. Each CDR3 protein is one row after TCRdb ran MiXCR on the PCR reads. This sample has some 70,000 distinct CDR3 sequences, with roughly 18% found just once. The CDR3 covers 13 residues. Germline CDR1 reads SGHVS; CDR2 reads FQNEAQ. Between the trimmed V and J ends, which lost 5 bases and 9 bases, there was a span of 15 bases. Sequencing was done on a sample of naive CD8+ T cells from blood, with Jurkat cell RNA spiked in. Documented subset: FACS-sorted CD8+CD4-CCR7+CD45RA+ naive T cells. This TCR derives from a human donor in good health. Some libraries in this study had Jurkat cell RNA spiked in. The chain employs TRBV7-8 and TRBJ2-3, with D tentatively TRBD1 or TRBD2 (7 bases each). The CDR3 region is CASSQGGGGTQYF. The CDR3 nucleotides read TGTGCCAGCAGCCAGGGGGGGGGCGGGACGCAGTATTTT.